This TCR beta chain was recovered during a study of cytomegalovirus exposure and HLA in healthy donors. General observations from the study: Using the classifier, cytomegalovirus status was reportedly diagnosed with high specificity and sensitivity.

Repertoires were generated with immunoSEQ multiplex PCR, while TCRdb's copy carries only in-frame clones and drops some. This table holds some 290,000 clones, approximately 91% found once. A word on this clone: As yet, its antigen is unknown.

The TCR sequence derives from a man aged 25-45 years in good health and CMV-seronegative. Material: PBMCs.

CDR3 in DNA: TGTGCCAGCAGTTACTCCGGAGGGGTTCAGCCCCAGCATTTT. It codes for CASSYSGGVQPQHF. The rearrangement joins TRBV6-6 to TRBJ1-5, with TRBD1 as a possible D gene (5 bases). V was clipped by 0 bases and J by 6 bases, with 9 bases between them. Germline CDR1 is MNHNY and CDR2 is SVGAGI (reference sequence). The CDR3 extends over 14 amino acids.